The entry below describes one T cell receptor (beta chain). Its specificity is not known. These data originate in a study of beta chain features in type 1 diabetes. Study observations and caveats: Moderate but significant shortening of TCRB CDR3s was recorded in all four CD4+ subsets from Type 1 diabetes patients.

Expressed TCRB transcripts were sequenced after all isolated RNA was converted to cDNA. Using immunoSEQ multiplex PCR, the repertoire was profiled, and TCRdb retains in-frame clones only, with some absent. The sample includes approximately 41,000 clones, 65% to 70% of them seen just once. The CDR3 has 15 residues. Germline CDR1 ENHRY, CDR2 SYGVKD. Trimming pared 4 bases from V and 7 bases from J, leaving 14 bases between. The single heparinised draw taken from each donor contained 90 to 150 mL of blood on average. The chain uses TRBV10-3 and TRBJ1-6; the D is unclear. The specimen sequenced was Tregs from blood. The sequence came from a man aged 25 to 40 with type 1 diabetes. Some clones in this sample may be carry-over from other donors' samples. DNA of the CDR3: TGTGCCATCAGTGTCGGGCCCGGGAGCAATTCACCCCTCCACTTT. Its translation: CAISVGPGSNSPLHF.